This T cell receptor beta chain was obtained from a study of vaccination and CD4 T cells after COVID-19. At the level of the study: Cells were stimulated with overlapping spike peptide pools from SARS-CoV-2, HCoV-NL63, HCoV-OC43 and HCoV-229E.

The treatment is: roughly 10-day PBMC culture with coronavirus spike peptide pools or control peptides (ViraFEST assay). ViraFEST sequenced TCRs after peptide-pool expansion of antigen-specific T cells. Negative selection separated CD4+ T cells from roughly ten-day cultures. The Oncomine TCR Beta short-read assay was what sequenced the DNA obtained from cultured CD4+ T cells. One entry per CDR3 protein, called by TCRdb with MiXCR from the PCR reads. In the table there are roughly 21,000 distinct CDR3 sequences, around two thirds of which are singletons. About this clonotype itself: Its antigen is not identified.

The CDR3 sequence is 12 residues long. Per germline, CDR1 SEHNR and CDR2 FQNEAQ (reference sequence). V lost 1 base, J lost 7 bases, and 8 bases lay in between. The sample was CD4+ T cells from blood, cultured in vitro, taken before SARS-CoV-2 vaccination. This sequence was found in a human donor who received a COVID-19 vaccine. The chain links TRBV7-9 to TRBJ2-7; D might be TRBD2 (5 bases). CDR3 bases: TGTGCCAGCAGCTTAGTACTAGGGGAGCAGTACTTC. Amino acids: CASSLVLGEQYF.